Listed below are T cell receptor beta chains from one sample, sequenced in a study of shared clonotypes between healthy human individuals. This table comes from immunoSEQ multiplex PCR, and its TCRdb copy is limited to in-frame clones, with some not included. This sample has about 820,000 clones; roughly 92% occur once, and the top ten carry around 24%. The sample was naive CD8+ T cells sorted from blood. The origin of the receptors is a man aged 25-40 years in good health. Each CDR3 is given with its conserved first and last residue. A D gene is named only where the DNA matches it firmly. Rows give clone size only sometimes, using once, few, many, or a class for an expanded clone.

TRBJ2-2,.,.,TRBV7-3,TGTGCCAGCAGCTCACATGGGCCCGAGGCCGGGGAGCTGTTTTTT,CASSSHGPEAGELFF
TRBJ2-7,.,.,TRBV7-6,TGTGCCAGCAGCAGAATAGCGGAGGCCTACGAGCAGTACTTC,CASSRIAEAYEQYF
TRBJ2-5,.,TRBD1,TRBV27,TGTGCCAGCAGACGCCGGGACAGGGGGCGCCGGGAGACCCAGTACTTC,CASRRRDRGRRETQYF
TRBJ2-1,.,TRBD2,TRBV7-6,TGTGCCAGCAGCTTAGGACTAGCGGGAGACTCCACCTACAATGAGCAGTTCTTC,CASSLGLAGDSTYNEQFF
TRBJ1-2,.,TRBD1,TRBV9,TGTGCCAGCAGCGTAGCTCCAGGGGGCCCTGGCTACACCTTC,CASSVAPGGPGYTF
TRBJ1-5,.,.,TRBV10-2,TGCGCCAGCAGTAAGGACAGCTATAGCAATCAGCCCCAGCATTTT,CASSKDSYSNQPQHF
TRBJ1-2,few,TRBD1,TRBV27,TGTGCCAGCAGTCCGACAGGGGTACACGGCTACACCTTC,CASSPTGVHGYTF
TRBJ1-4,.,.,TRBV9,TGTGCCAGCAGCGTAGATTGGAACAGGGCGGATGAAAAACTGTTTTTT,CASSVDWNRADEKLFF
TRBJ1-5,.,.,TRBV28,TGTGCCAGCAGTTCATATACGGGGGCGCCGGCCAATCAGCCCCAGCATTTT,CASSSYTGAPANQPQHF
TRBJ2-7,.,TRBD2,TRBV27,TGTGCCAGCAGTTCAAACCGAGCGGGAGGCCTCTACGAGCAGTACTTC,CASSSNRAGGLYEQYF
TRBJ1-5,.,TRBD1,TRBV28,TGTGCCAGCAGGGGCCTTGACAGGGGTCCTTCTAGCAATCAGCCCCAGCATTTT,CASRGLDRGPSSNQPQHF
TRBJ1-2,few,TRBD1,TRBV5-8,TGTGCCAGCGGACAGGGTTATGGCTACACCTTC,CASGQGYGYTF
TRBJ2-5,.,.,TRBV5-5,TGTGCCAGCAGCCTCGGGGCTTTCCAAGAGACCCAGTACTTC,CASSLGAFQETQYF
TRBJ2-1,.,TRBD2,TRBV27,TGTGCCAGCAGTAAGGGACTAGCGGGAAGGGAGCAGTTCTTC,CASSKGLAGREQFF
TRBJ2-2,.,.,TRBV7-9,TGTGCCAGCTGGGATGGGCGGTGGACCGGGGAGCTGTTTTTT,CASWDGRWTGELFF
TRBJ2-1,.,.,TRBV19,TGTGCCAGTAGTACCCGGGACGCGTACAATGAGCAGTTCTTC,CASSTRDAYNEQFF
TRBJ2-2,once,.,TRBV5-6,TGTGCCAGCAGCGGGACAAACACCGGGGAGCTGTTTTTT,CASSGTNTGELFF
TRBJ2-7,.,.,TRBV27,TGTGCCAGCAGTTTATCGGGACCGTACGAGCAGTACTTC,CASSLSGPYEQYF
TRBJ2-5,.,TRBD2,TRBV5-1,TGCGCCAGCAGCTCGCTAGCGGGAGGGCCAGGGGAGACCCAGTACTTC,CASSSLAGGPGETQYF
TRBJ2-2,.,TRBD1,TRBV7-3,TGTGCCAGCAGCTGGGACGGGACAGTCGCGAACACCGGGGAGCTGTTTTTT,CASSWDGTVANTGELFF
TRBJ2-7,.,TRBD2,TRBV5-8,TGTGCCAGCAGCTCGGGACTAGCGGGAGATTTCCACGAGCAGTACTTC,CASSSGLAGDFHEQYF
TRBJ1-4,.,.,TRBV7-2,TGTGCCAGCAGCTTCACGGGGGACACAAGTGGGATCCATGAAAAACTGTTTTTT,CASSFTGDTSGIHEKLFF
TRBJ2-3,.,TRBD1,TRBV11-2,TGTGCCAGCAGCTTCCCTGGGACAGGCGACACAGATACGCAGTATTTT,CASSFPGTGDTDTQYF
TRBJ2-3,.,.,TRBV20-1,TGCAGTGCACTACTCACAGATACGCAGTATTTT,CSALLTDTQYF
TRBJ1-2,.,TRBD1,TRBV19,TGTGCCAGTAATTCAGGGGGCGTAGTCTATGGCTACACCTTC,CASNSGGVVYGYTF
TRBJ2-7,.,.,TRBV28,TGTGCCAGCAGTTCCGGGACGGCGAGCTCCTACGAGCAGTACTTC,CASSSGTASSYEQYF
TRBJ1-1,.,TRBD1,TRBV5-1,TGCGCCAGCAGCATCAGCGGGGGACAGGCTTTCGAAGCTTTCTTT,CASSISGGQAFEAFF
TRBJ2-7,.,TRBD2,TRBV19,TGTGCCAGTAGTCCAGGGACTAGCGGCTACGAGCAGTACTTC,CASSPGTSGYEQYF
TRBJ1-4,.,TRBD1,TRBV7-9,TGTGCCAGCAGCGCCATGTTGGCAGGGGGGACTAATGAAAAACTGTTTTTT,CASSAMLAGGTNEKLFF
TRBJ2-7,.,.,TRBV7-2,TGTGCCAGCAGCTTGGGGAGAAACTACGAGCAGTACTTC,CASSLGRNYEQYF
TRBJ1-1,.,.,TRBV6-6,TGTGCCAGCAGTTACTCGTCGGAAAAGAACACTGAAGCTTTCTTT,CASSYSSEKNTEAFF
TRBJ2-1,.,TRBD2,TRBV6-1,TGTGCCAGCCCCCCCAGCAGCGGGACCTACAATGAGCAGTTCTTC,CASPPSSGTYNEQFF
TRBJ1-2,.,.,TRBV28,TGTGCCAGCAGTTTCGCCGGGACGGGTTACTATGGCTACACCTTC,CASSFAGTGYYGYTF
TRBJ2-7,.,.,TRBV28,TGTGCCAGCACCCCCACCGTCGGGAGTGCCGCCTACGAGCAGTACTTC,CASTPTVGSAAYEQYF
TRBJ2-3,.,.,TRBV7-7,TGTGCCAGCAGCTTAAACGGACTAGATACGCAGTATTTT,CASSLNGLDTQYF
TRBJ2-5,.,TRBD2,TRBV6-5,TGTGCCAGCAGTTACTCCGGCGGGAGTGGGGAGACCCAGTACTTC,CASSYSGGSGETQYF
TRBJ2-5,.,.,TRBV29-1,TGCAGCGCCACCCCCGTAGGGGGAGAGACCCAGTACTTC,CSATPVGGETQYF
TRBJ2-7,.,.,TRBV30,TGTGCCTGGAGTGGGACTCGGGATTCTTTTCGGGAGCAGTACTTC,CAWSGTRDSFREQYF
TRBJ2-5,.,.,TRBV4-2,TGTGCCAGCAGCCAAGGGATAGAGACCCAGTACTTC,CASSQGIETQYF
TRBJ2-1,.,TRBD2,TRBV28,TGTGCCAGCAGTTCCCCAAGACTAGCGGGATATATTGAGCAGTTCTTC,CASSSPRLAGYIEQFF
TRBJ1-2,.,TRBD1,TRBV4-1,TGCGCCAGCAGCCAAGGACAGGGGGCGCCGGGCTACACCTTC,CASSQGQGAPGYTF